The clone carrying this T cell receptor beta chain was recorded once. The data were taken from a study of T cell responses to AZD1222 COVID-19 vaccine. The table came from immunoSEQ multiplex PCR; TCRdb's copy has only in-frame clones and leaves some out. The table includes over 100,000 clones, around nine tenths detected once. Trimming pared 4 bases from V and 3 bases from J, leaving 17 bases between. The CDR3 runs to 15 residues. Germline-derived CDR1 and CDR2 are SGHRS and YFSETQ. V usage is TRBV5-1 and J usage is TRBJ2-7; D is perhaps TRBD1 (6 bases). This sample comprised peripheral blood, obtained on day 0 of AZD1222 vaccination. This TCR came from an adult in good health. CDR3: CASSRYREIGYEQYF. As DNA, the CDR3 is TGCGCCAGCAGCCGGTACAGGGAAATAGGCTACGAGCAGTACTTC.